Listed below are T cell receptor beta chains from one sample, sequenced in a study of OX40 agonist ivuxolimab in advanced cancers. TCRdb keeps only in-frame clones here, not all; method: immunoSEQ multiplex PCR. Among 40,000 to 45,000 clones listed, around 88% were seen once. The sample consisted of CD4+ or CD8+ T cells sorted from blood, taken in a trial of the OX40 agonist ivuxolimab. The source of these receptors is an adult with an advanced solid tumor such as melanoma, head and neck, liver or kidney cancer. Each CDR3 is given with its conserved first and last residue. Fields, in order: V gene, clone size, D gene, J gene, CDR3 protein, CDR3 DNA. D genes are given only for firm matches. The size field is filled for only some rows; it gives once, few, many or a size class.

>TRBV9|.|.|TRBJ2-1
CASSANLNEQFF
TGTGCCAGCAGCGCAAATTTGAATGAGCAGTTCTTC
>TRBV28|.|.|TRBJ1-1
CASSSITDRIGTEAFF
TGTGCCAGCAGTTCTATTACAGACAGGATTGGCACTGAAGCTTTCTTT
>TRBV7-8|.|.|TRBJ2-5
CASSLGLPDWAETQYF
TGTGCCAGCAGCTTAGGTCTGCCCGACTGGGCAGAGACCCAGTACTTC
>TRBV7-9|.|.|TRBJ2-7
CASSLGRGGTSTYEQYF
TGTGCCAGCAGCTTAGGGAGAGGAGGAACGAGTACCTACGAGCAGTACTTC
>TRBV28|.|.|TRBJ1-3
CASKYSGNTIYF
TGTGCCAGCAAGTACTCGGGAAACACCATATATTTT
>TRBV7-8|many|TRBD2|TRBJ2-7
CASSFLRLAGGISYEQYF
TGTGCCAGCAGCTTCCTCCGACTAGCGGGAGGTATCTCCTACGAGCAGTACTTC
>TRBV6-5|.|TRBD1|TRBJ2-1
CASSYQDRGRINEQFF
TGTGCCAGCAGTTACCAGGACAGGGGGCGCATCAATGAGCAGTTCTTC
>TRBV6-5|.|.|TRBJ1-1
CASSWTDNTEAFF
TGTGCCAGCAGTTGGACGGATAACACTGAAGCTTTCTTT
>TRBV27|.|TRBD2|TRBJ2-1
CASSQTSGRPHEQFF
TGTGCCAGCAGTCAGACTAGCGGGAGGCCGCATGAGCAGTTCTTC
>TRBV4-3|.|.|TRBJ1-1
CASSQDMGLADTEAFF
TGCGCCAGCAGCCAAGATATGGGGCTGGCGGACACTGAAGCTTTCTTT
>TRBV4-2|.|TRBD2|TRBJ2-7
CASSLEWREQDEQYF
TGTGCCAGCAGCCTGGAGTGGCGGGAGCAGGACGAGCAGTACTTC
>TRBV21-1|.|.|TRBJ1-6
CASSTIRTGKNSPLHF
TGTGCCAGCAGCACAATAAGGACAGGGAAGAATTCACCCCTCCACTTT
>TRBV4-3|.|.|TRBJ1-3
CASSQDFGGSGNTIYF
TGCGCCAGCAGCCAAGATTTTGGAGGCTCGGGAAACACCATATATTTT
>TRBV2|.|.|TRBJ2-7
CASIGTLFTYF
TGTGCCAGCATAGGGACTCTTTTTACGTACTTC
>TRBV7-9|.|TRBD1|TRBJ1-2
CASSLLGQGALASYGYTF
TGTGCCAGCAGCTTATTGGGACAGGGGGCCCTTGCAAGCTATGGCTACACCTTC
>TRBV4-1|.|.|TRBJ2-6
CASSFSGANVLTF
TGCGCCAGCAGCTTCTCTGGGGCCAACGTCCTGACTTTC
>TRBV29-1|.|.|TRBJ2-7
CSVELTDSLDPYEQYF
TGCAGCGTTGAACTAACTGACTCTCTAGACCCCTACGAGCAGTACTTC
>TRBV21-1|.|.|TRBJ1-4
CASSRVRVTNEKLFF
TGTGCCAGCAGCCGTGTTAGGGTTACTAATGAAAAACTGTTTTTT
>TRBV7-9|.|.|TRBJ1-1
CASSNLGRERTEAFF
TGTGCCAGCAGCAACCTCGGGCGGGAGCGCACTGAAGCTTTCTTT
>TRBV9|once|.|TRBJ1-2
CASSVVQSEVIYGYTF
TGTGCCAGCAGCGTAGTACAGTCAGAGGTTATCTATGGCTACACCTTC